This T cell receptor beta chain originates from a study of T cell repertoires and HLA-DP antigens. Assay used: immunoSEQ multiplex PCR; TCRdb lists only in-frame clones, some missing. The repertoire holds about 89,000 clones, with about 89% as singletons. The CDR3 runs to 16 residues. V trimming: 1 base; J trimming: 1 base; junction bases outside the gene matches: 4. Germline V gene lookup returns CDR1 SGHAT and CDR2 FQNNGV. This clone was seen only once. Its cognate antigen is unknown. Specimen: CD4+ T cells from PBMCs. This chain joins TRBV11-2 and TRBJ2-3, with TRBD1 identical over 8 bases. The TCR was taken from a man aged 50-59 years in good health and CMV-seronegative. The CDR3 coding sequence is TGTGCCAGCAGCTTAGTATCGACAGGGGGCACAGATACGCAGTATTTT. Translating it yields CASSLVSTGGTDTQYF. Using reference TRBV11-2 and TRBJ2-3 for the parts outside the CDR3, the full variable domain is EAGVAQSPRYKIIEKRQSVAFWCNPISGHATLYWYQQILGQGPKLLIQFQNNGVVDDSQLPKDRFSAERLKGVDSTLKIQPAKLEDSAVYLCASSLVSTGGTDTQYFGPGTRLTVL.